This TCR beta chain derives from a study of CD8 T cells in Susac syndrome. A quantity of roughly 0.5 to 1 ug RNA underwent reverse transcription using random hexamers. From the immunoSEQ multiplex PCR reads, TCRdb called clonotypes with MiXCR, one entry per CDR3 protein. The data show 250,000 to 350,000 distinct CDR3 sequences, 70% to 90% seen once. Trimming took off 6 bases at V and 2 bases at J, with 12 bases between the two ends. The CDR3 has 14 residues. The germline CDR1 and CDR2 sequences are MNHEY and SMNVEV (reference sequence). This clonotype came up a few times. The TCR comes from a human donor with multiple sclerosis. Sample: CD8+ T cells from PBMCs. The chain uses TRBV27 and TRBJ2-3; weak D call: TRBD1 (6 bases). The CDR3 spells CASSPTGNTDTQYF. Here the CDR3 DNA reads TGTGCCAGCAGCCCGACAGGCAACACAGATACGCAGTATTTT.